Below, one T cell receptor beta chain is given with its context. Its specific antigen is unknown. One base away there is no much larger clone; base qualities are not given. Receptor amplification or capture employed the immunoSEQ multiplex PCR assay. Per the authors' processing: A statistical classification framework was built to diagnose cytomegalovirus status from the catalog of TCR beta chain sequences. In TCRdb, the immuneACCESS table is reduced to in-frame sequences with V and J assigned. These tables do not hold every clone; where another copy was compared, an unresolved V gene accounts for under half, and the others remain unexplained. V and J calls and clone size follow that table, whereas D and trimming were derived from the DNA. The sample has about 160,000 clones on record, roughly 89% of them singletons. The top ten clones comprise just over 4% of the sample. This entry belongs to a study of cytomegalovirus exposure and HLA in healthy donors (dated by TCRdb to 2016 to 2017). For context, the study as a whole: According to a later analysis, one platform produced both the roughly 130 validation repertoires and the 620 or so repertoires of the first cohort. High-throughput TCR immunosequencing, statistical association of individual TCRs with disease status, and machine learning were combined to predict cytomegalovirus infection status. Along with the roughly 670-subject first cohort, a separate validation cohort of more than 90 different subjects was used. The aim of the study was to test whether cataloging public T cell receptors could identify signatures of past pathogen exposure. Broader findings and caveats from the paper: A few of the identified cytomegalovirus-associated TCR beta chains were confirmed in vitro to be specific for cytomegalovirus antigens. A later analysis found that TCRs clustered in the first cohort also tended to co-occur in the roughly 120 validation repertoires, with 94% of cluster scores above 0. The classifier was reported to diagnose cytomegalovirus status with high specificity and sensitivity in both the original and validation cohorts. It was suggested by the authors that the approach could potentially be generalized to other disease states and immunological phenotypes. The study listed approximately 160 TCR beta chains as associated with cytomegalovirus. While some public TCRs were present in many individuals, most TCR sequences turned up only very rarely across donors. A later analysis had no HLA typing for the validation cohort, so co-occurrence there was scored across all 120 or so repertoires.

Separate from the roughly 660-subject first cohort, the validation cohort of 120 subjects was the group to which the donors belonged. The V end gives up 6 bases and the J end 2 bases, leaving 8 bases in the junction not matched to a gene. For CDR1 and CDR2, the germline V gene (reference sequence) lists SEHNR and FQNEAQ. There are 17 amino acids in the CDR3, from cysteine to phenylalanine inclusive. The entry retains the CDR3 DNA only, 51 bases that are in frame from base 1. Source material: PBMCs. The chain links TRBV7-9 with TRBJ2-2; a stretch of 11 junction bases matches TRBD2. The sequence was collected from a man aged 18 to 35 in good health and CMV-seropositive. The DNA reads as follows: TGTGCCAGCAGTCGATTCCGACTAGCGGGAAACACCGGGGAGCTGTTTTTT. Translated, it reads CASSRFRLAGNTGELFF.